A selection of T cell receptor beta chains follows, all from one sample in a study of T cell responses to AZD1222 COVID-19 vaccine. The data were produced by immunoSEQ multiplex PCR, yet TCRdb's version contains in-frame clones alone and is incomplete. Among 140,000 or so clones, roughly 86% were seen once, and the ten largest hold about 5%. The specimen was peripheral blood, collected 28 days after the second AZD1222 dose. These receptor sequences come from an adult who received the AZD1222 COVID-19 vaccine. CDR3s include the opening cysteine and the closing phenylalanine or tryptophan. The order of the fields is D gene, J gene, clone size, V gene, CDR3 protein. The D gene is left open where the match is weak. Only some rows state a clone size, as once, few, many or a class for expanded clones.

TRBD1 TRBJ1-2 NA TRBV19 CASSRNQGEGYGYTF
NA TRBJ2-5 NA TRBV27 CASNQNGRQPRETQYF
TRBD2 TRBJ2-1 NA TRBV10-3 CAISDQVVTGGGEQFF
TRBD2 TRBJ2-3 NA TRBV3-1/TRBV3-2 CASSFAGGPADTQYF
NA TRBJ2-7 NA TRBV10-3 CAISDSAYEQYF
TRBD1 TRBJ2-7 few TRBV7-9 CASSQPPGQSYEQYF
NA TRBJ2-7 NA TRBV10-1 CASSESPSLIQYF
NA TRBJ1-4 NA TRBV5-6 CASSSRRDMKKLFF
TRBD2 TRBJ2-3 NA TRBV7-9 CASRSSVGGGYTDTQYF
NA TRBJ2-2 NA TRBV9 CASSADDIGELFF
TRBD1 TRBJ1-2 NA TRBV30 CAWAGGPRTYGYTF
NA TRBJ1-3 NA TRBV28 CASSLKRTAGNTIYF
TRBD1 TRBJ1-2 NA TRBV6-1 CASSEAGHGSGGAYGYTF
NA TRBJ1-4 NA TRBV19 CASSIRPLGGATNEKLFF
TRBD1 TRBJ1-1 NA TRBV11-2 CASSLRQGNTEAFF
NA TRBJ1-1 once TRBV20-1 CSVKGFTEAFF
TRBD1 TRBJ1-2 NA TRBV25-1 CARNSGQLNYGYTF
NA TRBJ1-6 NA TRBV7-8 CASSPQSTYNSPLHF
TRBD2 TRBJ2-1 NA TRBV14 CASSQGQGTSGRHYNEQFF
NA TRBJ1-1 NA TRBV11-2 CASSLDLSGSSTEAFF
NA TRBJ1-1 once TRBV28 CASSLSGSGVNTEAFF
NA TRBJ2-7 once TRBV7-2 CASSLKAGIEQYF
TRBD1 TRBJ2-1 NA TRBV29-1 CSVEASGTGGDEQFF
NA TRBJ1-2 NA TRBV5-4 CASSLYGQAYGYTF
NA TRBJ1-3 NA TRBV10-3 CAITDIMDRSSGNTIYF
NA TRBJ1-1 few TRBV7-6 CASSLAAGTGMNTEAFF
NA TRBJ1-1 NA TRBV4-1 CASSHRGRDTEAFF
NA TRBJ2-7 NA TRBV7-9 CASSSSQGNKHEQYF
NA TRBJ2-2 NA TRBV5-1 CASSPGYTGELFF
TRBD1 TRBJ2-1 NA TRBV4-1 CASSQDRGARGEQFF
TRBD2 TRBJ2-3 NA TRBV19 CASSRGGPHTQYF
NA TRBJ1-3 NA TRBV28 CASSVPTDSGNTIYF
NA TRBJ1-1 NA TRBV5-1 CASSFAMMNTEAFF
NA TRBJ1-2 NA TRBV27 CASSFSNGVLGPFYGYTF
TRBD1 TRBJ2-2 NA TRBV10-3 CAINTGANTGELFF
NA TRBJ2-7 NA TRBV5-4 CASSFQGPAYEQYF
TRBD2 TRBJ2-7 NA TRBV5-8 CASSWGGPSSYEQYF
TRBD1 TRBJ1-2 NA TRBV7-9 CASSAQKTGLGYGYTF
NA TRBJ2-6 NA TRBV6-5 CASSYAVSGANVLTF
TRBD1 TRBJ1-5 NA TRBV6-8 CASRIDRAAPQHF
TRBD1 TRBJ1-2 NA TRBV7-9 CASSVGTDLRGYTF
TRBD1 TRBJ1-1 NA TRBV10-2 CASVFWTGVTEAFF
NA TRBJ2-7 NA TRBV6-6 CASSSRDITGYEQYF
NA TRBJ2-3 NA TRBV27 CASSWVRVADTQYF
NA TRBJ1-6 NA TRBV18 CASSSGLYNSPLHF
NA TRBJ2-5 once TRBV29-1 CSVASGSGETQYF
NA TRBJ2-3 once TRBV20-1 CSAPLETTQYF
NA TRBJ2-7 NA TRBV6-6 CASSYQDNEQYF
NA TRBJ2-7 few TRBV5-1 CASSSSREGREQYF
TRBD1 TRBJ2-1 NA TRBV19 CASSLGQGDFYNEQFF
TRBD1 TRBJ2-5 NA TRBV30 CAWTHRDRGPKTQYF
NA TRBJ2-2 NA TRBV28 CASSLLGRGTGELFF